The next 18 T cell receptor beta chains were all read from a single sample in a study of blood T cell repertoires in COVID-19. This table comes from immunoSEQ multiplex PCR, and its TCRdb copy is limited to in-frame clones, with some not included. The sample carries around 300,000 clones, 86% recorded once. The sample consisted of peripheral blood. The receptors originated from a woman between 25 and 40 years old with active or convalescent COVID-19.

CDR3: CATRSNYGYTF. DNA of the CDR3: TGTGCCACCAGATCAAACTATGGCTACACCTTC. The chain links TRBV24-1 to TRBJ1-2; D is ambiguous. The CDR3 has 11 residues. Trimming pared 7 bases from V and 2 bases from J, leaving 4 bases between. The germline V gene has CDR1 KGHDR and CDR2 SFDVKD.

This rearrangement joins TRBV2 to TRBJ2-7; a possible D gene is TRBD1 (6 bases). V was cut by 6 bases and J by 4 bases, with 16 bases left in between. The germline V gene has CDR1 SNHLY and CDR2 FYNNEI. The CDR3 runs to 14 residues. The CDR3 loop reads CASRSEYGTYEQYF. In DNA form, the CDR3 reads TGTGCCAGCAGGTCGGAATATGGGACATACGAGCAGTACTTC.

This chain joins TRBV21-1 and TRBJ1-5; TRBD1 is the table's D call and was not checked against the DNA. TRBV21-1 corresponds to a pseudogene. The CDR3 covers 17 residues. The CDR3 sequence: CAISLQGDAYSNQPQHF. The CDR3 region has the DNA TGTGCCATCTCCCTACAGGGGGACGCCTATAGCAATCAGCCCCAGCATTTT.

This chain links TRBV28 with TRBJ1-3; D is perhaps TRBD1 (6 bases). The CDR3 sequence is 14 residues long. Germline V gene sequence: CDR1 MDHEN, CDR2 SYDVKM. V lost 6 bases, J lost 5 bases, and 14 bases lay in between. The CDR3 DNA is TGTGCCAGCAGGACTACAGGGTTTCGAAACACCATATATTTT. Residues: CASRTTGFRNTIYF.

This sequence joins TRBV24-1 and TRBJ2-1; D possibly corresponds to TRBD1 (7 bases). Between the trimmed V and J ends, which lost 3 bases and 6 bases, there was a span of 17 bases. This CDR3 is built from 16 residues. Germline values: CDR1 KGHDR, CDR2 SFDVKD. This chain's CDR3 is CATSDPDRDSGNEQFF. The DNA for the CDR3 is TGTGCCACCAGTGATCCCGACAGGGACTCAGGCAATGAGCAGTTCTTC.

The rearrangement joins TRBV6-5 to TRBJ1-5; weak D call: TRBD1 (5 bases). CDR3 length equals 13 residues. The ends were cut back, 5 bases at V and 2 bases at J, with 7 bases in the middle. Germline CDR1 MNHEY, CDR2 SVGAGI. CDR3 residues: CASSPTGNQPQHF. CDR3 in DNA: TGTGCCAGCAGTCCGACAGGCAATCAGCCCCAGCATTTT.

This clone was seen only a few times. V is TRBV6-5 and J is TRBJ1-6, with D uncertain. The CDR3 runs 13 residues. Germline CDR1 is MNHEY and CDR2 is SVGAGI. The V end was cut by 8 bases, the J end by 0 bases, with 5 bases between. The CDR3 nucleotides read TGTGCCAGCGGAGGCTCCTATAATTCACCCCTCCACTTT. It translates to CASGGSYNSPLHF.

The chain links TRBV30 to TRBJ1-1; D remains unclear. In germline, CDR1 is GTSNPN, CDR2 SVGIG (reference sequence). Trimming took 2 bases from V and 3 from J, leaving 10 bases between them. The CDR3 covers 13 residues. For the CDR3, the DNA is TGTGCCTGGAGTCTGGGCCTGCACACTGAAGCTTTCTTT. It translates to CAWSLGLHTEAFF.

V usage is TRBV28 and J usage is TRBJ1-5; D may be TRBD1 (6 bases). V was pared by 5 bases and J by 7 bases, with 15 bases between. The CDR3 runs 14 residues. Germline CDR1 and CDR2: MDHEN and SYDVKM. The CDR3 region has the DNA TGTGCCAGCAGTACCCAGGGGAGCTACCAGCCCCAGCATTTT. It translates to CASSTQGSYQPQHF. The variable domain in full, completed from reference TRBV28 and TRBJ1-5, reads DVKVTQSSRYLVKRTGEKVFLECVQDMDHENMFWYRQDPGLGLRLIYFSYDVKMKEKGDIPEGYSVSREKKERFSLILESASTNQTSMYLCASSTQGSYQPQHFGDGTRLSIL.

The chain employs TRBV5-6 and TRBJ1-4; 9 positions agree with TRBD1. Germline lookup yields CDR1 SGHDT and CDR2 YYEEEE. After removal of 5 bases from V and 7 bases from J, the junction contained 9 bases not matched to a gene. The CDR3 runs to 15 residues. The CDR3 is CASSQPGQGTEKLFF. CDR3 in DNA: TGTGCCAGCAGTCAACCGGGACAGGGAACTGAAAAACTGTTTTTT.

The V and J genes are TRBV7-8 and TRBJ2-7, with 8 bases aligning to TRBD1. The V gene end was trimmed by 7 bases and the J gene end by 5 bases; junction bases not matched to a gene: 7. CDR1 and CDR2 from the germline V gene are SGHVS and FQNEAQ. CDR3 length: 13 amino acids. CDR3 in DNA: TGTGCCAGCACGGGGACAGGCAGGAACGAGCAGTACTTC. It translates to CASTGTGRNEQYF.

The V gene is TRBV5-6, the J gene TRBJ1-6, with a weak D call TRBD1 (5 bases). Per the germline V gene, CDR1 is SGHDT and CDR2 is YYEEEE. The CDR3 runs to 17 residues. The ends were cut back, 4 bases at V and 0 bases at J, with 14 bases in the middle. Here the CDR3 DNA reads TGTGCCAGCAGCCCGCAGGGTACTCTCTCCTATAATTCACCCCTCCACTTT. This sequence encodes CASSPQGTLSYNSPLHF.

With respect to this clone: Germline is not matched at one junction end, which may reflect a read error. The V gene is TRBV7-7, the J gene TRBJ2-2; D gene ambiguous. This CDR3 spans 13 amino acids. The germline V gene encodes CDR1 SSHAT and CDR2 FNYEAQ (reference sequence). CDR3 residues: CASSTNYIGELFF. Written as DNA, the CDR3 is TGTGCTAGCAGCACAAACTACATAGGGGAGCTGTTTTTT. The whole variable domain, filled in from reference TRBV7-7 and TRBJ2-2, reads GAGVSQSPRYKVTKRGQDVTLRCDPISSHATLYWYQQALGQGPEFLTYFNYEAQPDKSGLPSDRFSAERPEGSISTLTIQRTEQRDSAMYRCASSTNYIGELFFGEGSRLTVL.

The rearrangement uses TRBV3-1 (or the pseudogene TRBV3-2) and TRBJ2-3, with D possibly TRBD1 on 5 matching bases. Trimming stripped 0 bases from V and 1 base from J, with 8 bases between. CDR3 length: 15 amino acids. Germline V gene data show CDR1 as LGHDT and CDR2 as YNNKEL (reference sequence). The CDR3 here is CASSQDQGGTDTQYF. The CDR3 DNA reads as TGTGCCAGCAGCCAAGACCAGGGTGGCACAGATACGCAGTATTTT.

The V and J genes are TRBV9 and TRBJ1-3, with no clear D. The V gene lost 3 bases and the J gene lost 0 bases, with 7 bases spanning the gap. The CDR3 sequence is 14 residues long. CDR1 is SGDLS, CDR2 YYNGEE, per germline. Here the CDR3 reads CASSGVSSGNTIYF. For the CDR3, the DNA is TGTGCCAGCAGCGGTGTCAGCTCTGGAAACACCATATATTTT.

The V gene is TRBV19, the J gene TRBJ1-6; D remains unclear. The CDR3 contains 13 residues. From germline, CDR1 is LNHDA and CDR2 SQIVND (reference sequence). V lost 3 bases to trimming and J lost 8 bases, with 8 bases between them. In nucleotides, the CDR3 is TGTGCCAGTAGTATGGAGAGGGATTCACCCCTCCACTTT. This encodes CASSMERDSPLHF.

The V call is TRBV7-3, the J call TRBJ1-2, with TRBD1 matching over 10 bases. Germline V gives CDR1 SGHTA, CDR2 FQGTGA. V was pared by 3 bases and J by 4 bases, with 2 bases of the junction left unmatched. The CDR3 runs to 14 residues. The CDR3 loop is CASSLGDRGYGYTF. The CDR3 DNA sequence: TGTGCCAGCAGCTTGGGGGACAGGGGCTATGGCTACACCTTC.

The chain couples TRBV28 to TRBJ2-5; 8 bases are shared with TRBD1. The length of the CDR3 is 14 residues. In germline, CDR1 is MDHEN, CDR2 SYDVKM. J was trimmed by 5 bases and V by 2 bases; bases with no gene match: 4. DNA of the CDR3: TGTGCCAGCAGTTTACTAACAGGGGGGGAGACCCAGTACTTC. It encodes CASSLLTGGETQYF.